The 30 T cell receptor beta chains listed next were all sequenced from one sample in a study of T cell responses to AZD1222 COVID-19 vaccine. Using immunoSEQ multiplex PCR, the repertoire was profiled, and TCRdb retains in-frame clones only, with some absent. The table has about 94,000 clones, 70% to 90% seen once. Sequencing was performed on peripheral blood, taken 28 days after the second AZD1222 dose. Receptors were obtained from an adult who received the AZD1222 COVID-19 vaccine.

DNA for the CDR3: TGTGCCAGCAGTTCTACGGACAGTCAAAAAGCTTTCTTT. Protein product: CASSSTDSQKAFF. The chain uses TRBV11-3 and TRBJ1-1; D is perhaps TRBD1 (6 bases). Germline CDR1 and CDR2: SGHNT and YENEEA. The ends were cut back, 6 bases at V and 9 bases at J, with 17 bases in the middle. The CDR3 totals 13 residues.

The rearrangement joins TRBV28 to TRBJ2-5; 8 nucleotides line up with TRBD1. Germline-derived CDR1 and CDR2 are MDHEN and SYDVKM. The CDR3 spans 15 residues. V was clipped by 5 bases and J by 5 bases; unmatched bases: 10. Here the CDR3 DNA reads TGTGCCAGCAGTCCGACAGGGGTTGGGGTTGAGACCCAGTACTTC. This translates into CASSPTGVGVETQYF.

The rearrangement uses TRBV29-1 and TRBJ1-2, with D hard to call. Trimming pared 6 bases from V and 6 bases from J, leaving 20 bases between. This CDR3 has 14 amino acids. Germline V gene sequence: CDR1 SQVTM, CDR2 ANQGSEA. CDR3 in amino acids: CSVVPGSAGDGYTF. The DNA of the CDR3 is TGCAGCGTCGTCCCCGGGTCAGCGGGCGATGGCTACACCTTC.

J is TRBJ1-6 and V is TRBV14; D may be TRBD1 (5 bases). The V gene lost 0 bases and the J gene lost 9 bases, with 9 bases spanning the gap. This CDR3 has 14 amino acids. Germline CDR1 is SGHDN and CDR2 is FVKESK. The CDR3 coding sequence is TGTGCCAGCAGCCAAGACAGGGCTTTTTCACCCCTCCACTTT. This translates into CASSQDRAFSPLHF.

This chain links TRBV12-3 or TRBV12-4 with TRBJ1-6, with D unclear. The CDR3 length is 12 residues. V shed 6 bases and J shed 7 bases, with 7 bases lying between them. CDR3 bases: TGTGCCAGCAGATTCGGGAATTCACCCCTCCACTTT. Its protein is CASRFGNSPLHF.

The chain links TRBV28 to TRBJ1-5, with D perhaps TRBD1 (5 bases). This CDR3 is built from 13 residues. Germline V gene lookup returns CDR1 MDHEN and CDR2 SYDVKM. Trimming pared 6 bases from V and 6 bases from J, leaving 12 bases between. The CDR3 reads CASRIQGFQPQHF. The DNA for the CDR3 is TGTGCCAGCAGGATTCAGGGATTTCAGCCCCAGCATTTT.

The gene calls are TRBV11-2 and TRBJ2-3; D call uncertain. CDR3 length: 13 residues. Trimming pared 6 bases from V and 4 bases from J, leaving 11 bases between. Germline V gene lookup returns CDR1 SGHAT and CDR2 FQNNGV. The CDR3, as DNA: TGTGCCAGCAGTCGTCCCGGGCCAGATACGCAGTATTTT. This gives the protein CASSRPGPDTQYF.

The rearrangement uses TRBV6-2 or TRBV6-3 and TRBJ1-5; perhaps TRBD1 as D (6 bases). Germline V lookup: CDR1 MNHEY, CDR2 SVGEGT. The V gene lost 2 bases and the J gene lost 5 bases, with 10 bases spanning the gap. CDR3 length: 14 residues. CDR3 DNA: TGTGCCAGCAGTTACCCCCACAGGGATCAGCCCCAGCATTTT. This gives the protein CASSYPHRDQPQHF.

The chain employs TRBV7-3 and TRBJ1-2, with D unresolved. This CDR3 has 13 amino acids. The V and J ends lost 2 bases and 6 bases respectively, with 10 bases between them. From germline, CDR1 is SGHTA and CDR2 FQGTGA. As DNA, the CDR3 is TGTGCCAGCAGCTTATTTCGAGAAGATGGCTACACCTTC. Translation gives CASSLFREDGYTF.

This chain links TRBV5-4 with TRBJ2-7; TRBD2 aligns across 12 bases. This CDR3 contains 15 residues. Germline lookup yields CDR1 SGHNT and CDR2 YYREEE (reference sequence). The V and J ends lost 3 bases and 5 bases, in that order; junction bases with no gene match: 6. CDR3 region: CASSYGLAGLDEQYF. CDR3 nucleotides: TGTGCCAGCAGCTATGGACTAGCGGGATTAGACGAGCAGTACTTC.

Only a few counts were recorded for this clone. V gene TRBV6-5 combines with J gene TRBJ2-2; the match to TRBD2 covers 10 bases. The CDR3 contains 16 residues. CDR1 and CDR2 (germline): MNHEY, SVGAGI. The V and J ends lost 2 bases and 8 bases, in that order; junction bases with no gene match: 8. The CDR3 DNA reads TGTGCCAGCAGTTACCTATACGGGACTAGCGTGGGGGAGCTGTTTTTT. Translated: CASSYLYGTSVGELFF.

Written as DNA, the CDR3 is TGCAGCGTCACGACAGGGGCGGCACCGGGAAACAAAAACATTCAGTACTTC. Translated, it gives CSVTTGAAPGNKNIQYF. This rearrangement joins TRBV29-1 to TRBJ2-4, with TRBD1 matching 8 bases. This CDR3 contains 17 residues. The V gene's germline CDR1 is SQVTM and CDR2 ANQGSEA. With 6 bases clipped from V and 3 bases from J, the junction kept 16 bases outside the gene matches. The variable domain in full, with the rest retrieved from reference TRBV29-1 and TRBJ2-4, is SAVISQKPSRDICQRGTSLTIQCQVDSQVTMMFWYRQQPGQSLTLIATANQGSEATYESGFVIDKFPISRPNLTFSTLTVSNMSPEDSSIYLCSVTTGAAPGNKNIQYFGAGTRLSVL.

CDR3: CSGYREGYEDTF. CDR3 nucleotides: TGCAGCGGATATCGGGAGGGATACGAGGACACCTTC. The V and J genes are TRBV29-1 and TRBJ1-2; D is undetermined. Per germline, CDR1 SQVTM and CDR2 ANQGSEA. CDR3 length: 12 amino acids. Trimming removed 7 bases at V and 12 bases at J, with 21 bases between. Complete variable domain (other parts from reference TRBV29-1 and TRBJ1-2): SAVISQKPSRDICQRGTSLTIQCQVDSQVTMMFWYRQQPGQSLTLIATANQGSEATYESGFVIDKFPISRPNLTFSTLTVSNMSPEDSSIYLCSGYREGYEDTFGSGTRLTVV.

The genes are TRBV5-1 and TRBJ2-5, with 11 bases matching TRBD1. The length of the CDR3 is 17 residues. Per germline, CDR1 SGHRS and CDR2 YFSETQ. Germline trimming cut 4 bases from V and 5 bases from J; bases unmatched to any gene: 13. The CDR3 DNA follows: TGCGCCAGCAGCCAATGGGACAGGGGGTCGAGATTTGAGACCCAGTACTTC. It translates to CASSQWDRGSRFETQYF. Full variable domain (rest looked up from reference TRBV5-1 and TRBJ2-5): KAGVTQTPRYLIKTRGQQVTLSCSPISGHRSVSWYQQTPGQGLQFLFEYFSETQRNKGNFPGRFSGRQFSNSRSEMNVSTLELGDSALYLCASSQWDRGSRFETQYFGPGTRLLVL.

This clone has only one observation. CDR3 amino acids: CASSPIWTGGNTNTEAFF. In nucleotides, the CDR3 is TGTGCCAGCAGTCCCATATGGACAGGGGGAAATACGAACACTGAAGCTTTCTTT. J is TRBJ1-1 and V is TRBV6-6; TRBD1 agrees at 10 bases. CDR1 and CDR2 (germline): MNHNY, SVGAGI (reference sequence). The CDR3 totals 18 residues. The junction had 13 bases not matched to a gene; V was cut back by 5 bases and J by 1 base.

The chain has TRBV13 and TRBJ2-7, with 7 bases matching TRBD2. V gave up 5 bases and J gave up 6 bases; unmatched junction bases: 7. CDR1 is PRHDT and CDR2 is FYEKMQ in the germline V gene (reference sequence). CDR3 length: 13 residues. This CDR3 is CASSQLGEGEQYF. The CDR3, as DNA: TGTGCCAGCAGCCAACTAGGGGAGGGCGAGCAGTACTTC.

This chain joins TRBV6-5 and TRBJ1-1, with 7 nucleotides matching TRBD1. Looked up from germline, CDR1 is MNHEY and CDR2 is SVGAGI. The CDR3 extends over 14 amino acids. V was pared by 7 bases and J by 5 bases, with 10 bases of the junction left unmatched. Here the CDR3 DNA reads TGTGCCAGCATGAGATCGTCGACAGGGACTGAAGCTTTCTTT. Encoded protein: CASMRSSTGTEAFF.

V is TRBV7-2 and J is TRBJ1-2, with D tentatively TRBD1 (5 bases). The CDR3 totals 16 residues. Trimming shortened V by 4 bases and J by 1 base, and 16 bases separated the two germline ends. Germline CDR1 reads SGHTA; CDR2 reads FQGNSA. The CDR3: CASSSPRDGGNYGYTF. CDR3 DNA sequence: TGTGCCAGCAGCTCTCCCCGAGACGGGGGTAACTATGGCTACACCTTC.

The rearrangement uses TRBV11-2 and TRBJ2-3, with D perhaps TRBD2 (7 bases). This CDR3 contains 17 residues. V lost 1 base to trimming and J lost 1 base, with 15 bases between them. The germline V gene has CDR1 SGHAT and CDR2 FQNNGV. CDR3 sequence (DNA): TGTGCCAGCAGCTTAGGGCGAGGGGGGGCTGGCACAGATACGCAGTATTTT. As protein: CASSLGRGGAGTDTQYF.

The rearrangement links TRBV7-3 to TRBJ2-1, with 11 bases that match TRBD2. Trimming at V came to 5 bases and at J to 8 bases, leaving 8 bases not matched to a gene. CDR3 size: 15 residues. CDR1 and CDR2 (germline): SGHTA, FQGTGA. CDR3 region: CASSISGGANHEQFF. CDR3 coding DNA: TGTGCCAGCAGCATTAGCGGGGGGGCCAACCATGAGCAGTTCTTC.

The rearrangement uses TRBV12-3 or TRBV12-4 and TRBJ2-7, with D maybe TRBD1 (6 bases). The CDR3 runs to 12 residues. The V gene lost 6 bases and the J gene lost 7 bases, with 13 bases spanning the gap. The chain's CDR3 is CASRSDRPEQYF. The CDR3 bases are TGTGCCAGCAGGTCCGACAGGCCAGAGCAGTACTTC.

The V and J genes are TRBV5-5 and TRBJ1-5, with D uncertain. Germline CDR1 and CDR2: SGHKS and YYEKEE (reference sequence). The CDR3 runs 15 residues. Deletions cut 0 bases from V and 6 bases from J, with 13 bases between. The CDR3 DNA sequence: TGTGCCAGCAGCTTGGGACCGACCGTCGGTCAGCCCCAGCATTTT. This codes for CASSLGPTVGQPQHF.

By share of the sample, this clone is medium-sized. The chain is built from TRBV4-1 and TRBJ1-5; tentative D call: TRBD1 (5 bases). The CDR3 has 18 residues. Germline-derived CDR1 and CDR2 are MGHRA and YSYEKL. Trimming took 0 bases from V and 3 from J, leaving 18 bases between them. CDR3 DNA sequence: TGCGCCAGCAGCCAAGAAATGATTGGGGCTGCGTTCAATCAGCCCCAGCATTTT. Protein: CASSQEMIGAAFNQPQHF.

The genes are TRBV5-4 and TRBJ2-7; TRBD2 might be the D (6 bases). V lost 2 bases, J lost 3 bases, and 15 bases lay in between. There are 15 residues in the CDR3. From germline, CDR1 is SGHNT and CDR2 YYREEE (reference sequence). In DNA form, the CDR3 reads TGTGCCAGCAGCTTCGGAGGGTTTGAGGACTACGAGCAGTACTTC. Its translation: CASSFGGFEDYEQYF. Filled out from reference TRBV5-4 and TRBJ2-7, the complete variable domain reads ETGVTQSPTHLIKTRGQQVTLRCSSQSGHNTVSWYQQALGQGPQFIFQYYREEENGRGNFPPRFSGLQFPNYSSELNVNALELDDSALYLCASSFGGFEDYEQYFGPGTRLTVT.

The chain has TRBV5-6 and TRBJ2-7; 8 bases agree with TRBD1. The CDR3 length is 16 residues. J lost 4 bases, V lost 3 bases, and 12 bases had no gene match. Germline assignment: CDR1 SGHDT and CDR2 YYEEEE. The CDR3 bases are TGTGCCAGCAGCTCGCCCCGGGACAGGCCCTTTTACGAGCAGTACTTC. It specifies CASSSPRDRPFYEQYF.

The chain has TRBV28 and TRBJ1-1; D call uncertain. The germline V and J ends were trimmed by 2 bases and 0 bases, with 13 bases remaining between them. The CDR3 consists of 16 residues. CDR1 is MDHEN, CDR2 SYDVKM, per germline. DNA for the CDR3: TGTGCCAGCAGTTTAATCTCTGGCATTCTGAACACTGAAGCTTTCTTT. Amino acids: CASSLISGILNTEAFF. Supplemented by reference TRBV28 and TRBJ1-1, the full variable domain reads DVKVTQSSRYLVKRTGEKVFLECVQDMDHENMFWYRQDPGLGLRLIYFSYDVKMKEKGDIPEGYSVSREKKERFSLILESASTNQTSMYLCASSLISGILNTEAFFGQGTRLTVV.

This clone came up once. The gene calls are TRBV2 and TRBJ2-1; D is possibly TRBD2 (6 bases). The CDR3 totals 12 residues. Germline V gene sequence: CDR1 SNHLY, CDR2 FYNNEI. V lost 9 bases, J lost 7 bases, and 13 bases lay in between. In DNA, the CDR3 is TGTGCCAGGGGTTGGGGGAGGAATGAGCAGTTCTTC. Protein: CARGWGRNEQFF.

This rearrangement joins TRBV6-5 to TRBJ1-5, with D possibly TRBD1 on 6 matching bases. With 4 bases removed from V and 6 bases from J, the gap between germline ends came to 10 bases. Germline V CDR1 and CDR2: MNHEY, SVGAGI. The CDR3 runs 13 residues. CDR3 loop: CASSWGLGQPQHF. CDR3 in DNA: TGTGCCAGCAGTTGGGGGCTCGGTCAGCCCCAGCATTTT.

The V call is TRBV12-5, the J call TRBJ1-2; 10 nucleotides agree with TRBD1. This CDR3 has 15 residues. Losses at the gene ends were 6 bases for V and 6 bases for J; bases not matched to a gene: 10. Germline V gene data show CDR1 as LGHNT and CDR2 as FRNRAP. Here the CDR3 reads CASGPPGQGTHGYTF. The CDR3 DNA reads TGTGCTAGTGGCCCTCCGGGACAGGGGACTCATGGCTACACCTTC.

The V call is TRBV6-6, the J call TRBJ1-2; 8 bases are a match to TRBD1. Trimming cost V 0 bases and J 7 bases; bases outside gene matches: 1. There are 13 residues in the CDR3. Germline assignment: CDR1 MNHNY and CDR2 SVGAGI (reference sequence). The CDR3 nucleotides are TGTGCCAGCAGTTACTCCGGGACAGGTGGCTACACCTTC. This encodes CASSYSGTGGYTF.